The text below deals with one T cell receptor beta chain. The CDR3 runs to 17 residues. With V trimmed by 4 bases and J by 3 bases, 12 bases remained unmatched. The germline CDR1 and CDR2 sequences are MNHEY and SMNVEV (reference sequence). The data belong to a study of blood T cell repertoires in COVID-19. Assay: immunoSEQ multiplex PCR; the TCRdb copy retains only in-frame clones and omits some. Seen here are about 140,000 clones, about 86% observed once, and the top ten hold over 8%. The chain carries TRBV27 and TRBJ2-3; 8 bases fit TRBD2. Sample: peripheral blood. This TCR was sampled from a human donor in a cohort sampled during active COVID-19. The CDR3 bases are TGTGCCAGCAGTTCCCCTCGCGTAGCGGGATCGACAGATACGCAGTATTTT. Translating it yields CASSSPRVAGSTDTQYF.